This entry lists 14 T cell receptor delta chains sequenced from one sample in a study of gamma-delta chains in newborns, infants, children. TCRdb re-analyzed the reads via CATT. The table lists 5,500 to 7,500 delta-chain clones, approximately 2.1% of them singletons. Sequenced material: blood. The receptors were gathered from a child who was a newborn, infant or young child, either healthy, febrile or measles-vaccinated (not recorded which).

This clone has just a few counts. A far larger clone is a single base away, which makes a read error likely. This specimen includes other DNA sequences encoding the same CDR3. V gene TRDV2 combines with J gene TRDJ2; 10 positions match TRDD3. The CDR3 consists of 15 residues. V lost 2 bases, J lost 7 bases, and 6 bases stayed unmatched. Per the germline V gene, CDR1 is GEAIGNYY and CDR2 is EKD. The DNA for the CDR3 is TGTGCCTGTGACATATTGGGGGATACAGGAGCACAACTCTTCTTT. As protein: CACDILGDTGAQLFF.

This clone appeared a few times. A read error is possible here, since a much larger clone lies one base away. This CDR3 is also generated by other DNA sequences in the sample. The genes are TRDV2 and TRDJ3; 13 bases align to TRDD3. Germline V gene sequence: CDR1 GEAIGNYY, CDR2 EKD. The CDR3 covers 21 residues. Here the CDR3 reads CACDTGLGDTRNSWDTRQMFF. CDR3 coding DNA: TGCGCCTGTGACACCGGACTGGGGGATACGCGCAATTCCTGGGACACCCGACAGATGTTTTTC.

This clone was seen a handful of times. This may come from a read error, since a much larger clone is one base off. This CDR3 is also generated by other DNA sequences in the sample. The chain couples TRDV2 to TRDJ3; 13 nucleotides align to TRDD3. CDR3 length: 19 residues. The germline gives CDR1 GEAIGNYY, CDR2 EKD. The CDR3: CACDTVLGDTDWDTRQMFF. For the CDR3, the DNA is TGTGCCTGCGACACCGTACTGGGGGATACGGACTGGGACACCCGACAGATGTTTTTC.

Concerning this clone itself: TCRdb has a much larger clone's protein, which differs at residue 9 from the translation of this DNA, likely because of a read error; what is shown is the protein translated from the DNA. The J gene is TRDJ3, the V gene TRDV2; 7 bases line up with TRDD3. The CDR3 loop spans 18 amino acids. V was pared by 0 bases and J by 5 bases, with 9 bases of the junction left unmatched. CDR1 and CDR2 (germline): GEAIGNYY, EKD. The CDR3 loop reads CACDTGWGGFRDTRQMFF. The DNA for the CDR3 is TGTGCCTGTGACACCGGCTGGGGGGGATTCCGGGACACCCGACAGATGTTTTTC.

The chain is built from TRDV2 and TRDJ3; TRDD3 agrees at 12 bases. The CDR3 length is 22 residues. Germline V gives CDR1 GEAIGNYY, CDR2 EKD. J was trimmed by 0 bases and V by 2 bases; bases with no gene match: 13. CDR3 DNA: TGTGCCTGTGACAGCGTACTGGGGGATACACCTCCTTTCTCCTGGGACACCCGACAGATGTTTTTC. It is translated as CACDSVLGDTPPFSWDTRQMFF.

Comment on this clone: The translation of this DNA and the TCRdb protein of a much larger clone differ at residue 10, probably owing to a read error; the protein shown here is translated from the DNA. The V call is TRDV2, the J call TRDJ1; 11 bases map to TRDD3. The CDR3 consists of 16 residues. V dropped 4 bases and J dropped 1; count of bases not matched to a gene: 7. CDR1 and CDR2 from the germline V gene are GEAIGNYY and EKD. The CDR3 sequence is CACDPLGDTSTDKLIF. The CDR3 coding sequence is TGTGCCTGTGATCCATTGGGGGATACGAGCACCGATAAACTCATCTTT.

The table lists this clone with a few counts. The TCRdb protein, from a much larger clone, departs from this DNA's translation at residue 5, likely by read error; the protein shown derives from the DNA. The V gene is TRDV2, the J gene TRDJ3; 9 bases line up with TRDD3. This CDR3 spans 18 amino acids. The trim removed 3 bases at V and 0 bases at J, leaving 5 bases unmatched. CDR1 and CDR2 from the germline V gene are GEAIGNYY and EKD. CDR3 protein: CACDAWGMSSWDTRQMFF. CDR3 nucleotides: TGTGCCTGTGACGCCTGGGGGATGAGCTCCTGGGACACCCGACAGATGTTTTTC.

This clone was picked up a small number of times. A read error likely explains why the TCRdb protein, taken from a much larger clone, differs from this DNA's translation at residue 10; the protein shown is translated from the DNA. The chain employs TRDV2 and TRDJ1, with 7 bases lining up with TRDD2. This CDR3 region has 16 residues. Germline V CDR1 and CDR2: GEAIGNYY, EKD. V dropped 1 base and J dropped 2; count of bases not matched to a gene: 9. The CDR3 loop is CACDTIPTGGTDKLIF. The CDR3 coding sequence is TGTGCCTGTGACACAATTCCTACGGGGGGTACCGATAAACTCATCTTT.

By sample share, this clone is medium-sized. The chain recombines TRDV2 with TRDJ3; a possible D gene is TRDD3 (5 bases). V lost 0 bases to trimming and J lost 0 bases, with 14 bases between them. The CDR3 has 19 residues. Germline CDR1 and CDR2: GEAIGNYY and EKD. Written as DNA, the CDR3 is TGTGCCTGTGACACCGCGGTGGGGTTAGGCTCCTGGGACACCCGACAGATGTTTTTC. It codes for CACDTAVGLGSWDTRQMFF.

By frequency in the sample, this clone is large. DNA of the CDR3: TGTGCCTGTGACTCCTGGGACACCCGACAGATGTTTTTC. As protein: CACDSWDTRQMFF. The chain employs TRDV2 and TRDJ3; D is unclear. V was trimmed by 3 bases and J by 1 base, leaving 0 bases between them. CDR1 is GEAIGNYY and CDR2 is EKD in the germline V gene. The CDR3 is made up of 13 amino acids.

This clone was recorded a few times. A far larger clone is just one base off, so this is likely a read error. This specimen includes other DNA sequences encoding the same CDR3. V usage is TRDV2 and J usage is TRDJ2; TRDD3 agrees at 8 bases. V was pared by 3 bases and J by 0 bases, with 11 bases of the junction left unmatched. CDR3 size: 18 residues. Germline values: CDR1 GEAIGNYY, CDR2 EKD. The CDR3 DNA follows: TGTGCCTGTGACGCTGTACTGGGGGCAACGTCTTTGACAGCACAACTCTTCTTT. Translation gives CACDAVLGATSLTAQLFF.

As concerns this clone: The protein given in TCRdb and the translation of the DNA differ at residue 7, and the sequence presented here derives from the DNA. V and J are TRDV2 and TRDJ3; TRDD3 might be the D (5 bases). Trimming stripped 1 base from V and 1 base from J, with 13 bases between. The CDR3 sequence is 18 residues long. Germline V lookup: CDR1 GEAIGNYY, CDR2 EKD. The CDR3 DNA is TGTGCCTGTGACACTGGGAGATACATTTCCTGGGACACCCGACAGATGTTTTTC. Its translation is CACDTGRYISWDTRQMFF.

Judged by abundance, this clone is medium-sized (0.01 to 0.1%). The sample carries other DNA sequences with the same CDR3. This rearrangement joins TRDV2 to TRDJ1, with a weak D call TRDD3 (5 bases). Per the germline V gene, CDR1 is GEAIGNYY and CDR2 is EKD. This CDR3 is 14 amino acids long. V lost 0 bases and J 0 bases, leaving 7 bases between the germline ends. For the CDR3, the DNA is TGTGCCTGTGACACCGGGGGGTACACCGATAAACTCATCTTT. Its translation: CACDTGGYTDKLIF.

Notes on this clone: A read error may explain this, as a much larger clone is one base away. Other DNA variants within this sample encode the same CDR3. This CDR3 is CALGRGTGASDKLIF. For the CDR3, the DNA is TGTGCTCTTGGGAGGGGGACGGGGGCCTCCGACAAACTCATCTTT. V and J are TRDV1 and TRDJ1; possible D gene TRDD3, 6 bases. The CDR3 is 15 amino acids. From germline, CDR1 is TSWWSYY and CDR2 QGS.